The TCR beta chain under discussion was sequenced for a study of cytomegalovirus exposure and HLA in healthy donors (dated by TCRdb to about 2017). Context from the whole study: In an earlier analysis of roughly 500 of the donors, around 300 Gb of sequence data and 90 million to 130 million unique TCR beta sequences from about 190 million T cells were reported. Roughly 300 gigabases of sequencing data and around 85 million unique TCR sequences made up an early release that covered approximately 620 HLA-typed donors. Among the roughly 400 genotyped donors, about 85% belonged to the genetic ancestry cluster associated with self-reported Caucasian donors. The study aimed to test whether signatures of past pathogen exposure could be identified by cataloging public T cell receptors. Using immunosequencing, the study profiled T cell repertoires from 640 or so subjects and related those repertoires to cytomegalovirus serostatus. Along with the 666-subject first cohort, a separate validation cohort of some 130 different subjects was used. High-throughput TCR immunosequencing, statistical association of individual TCRs with disease status, and machine learning were combined to predict cytomegalovirus infection status. To study patterns of TCR occurrence, a later analysis re-analyzed previously published TCR beta repertoires from several hundred donors and added high-resolution HLA genotyping. Rather than using new phenotypic data, the later analysis identified candidate immune exposures from TCR beta sequences and from how often those sequences occurred across donors. To decide whether each TCR beta V gene segment behaved as functional or pseudogenic, an earlier analysis of several hundred of the donors relied on high-throughput TCR beta sequencing. Alongside the repertoire data, information on donor age, sex, ethnicity and CMV serostatus was compiled. A later genetic analysis used genome-wide SNP genotypes for about 65% of the 666 donors, treating that subset as a discovery cohort. All discovery cohort repertoires had been generated using a single sequencing platform. HLA typing covered class I and class II loci at four-digit resolution. Typing coverage differed by locus: A, B, C, DRB1 and DQB1 were typed in roughly 629-630 donors, DQA1 in 522, DPA1 in roughly 590, and DPB1 in just under 490. Four or five DR-DQ haplotypes were handled as single units for association and clustering because linkage in the cohort was strong. Among roughly 400 genotyped donors of the cohort, an average of approximately 240,000 unique TCR beta nucleotide sequences was sequenced per donor, of which roughly 18% were non-productive.

Library preparation was by the immunoSEQ multiplex PCR assay. For the multiplex PCR, a mixture combining 60 forward primers for TCR Vbeta segments and 13 reverse primers for TCR Jbeta segments was used. Amplification of the CDR3 region of rearranged TCR beta genes was performed with a multiplex PCR assay on genomic DNA. The Illumina HiSeq System was used to sequence the amplified TCR beta libraries as 87-base-pair reads. The authors processed their data as follows. In a later analysis, tens of millions of unique TCR beta chains were counted across the approximately 670 repertoires, and roughly 10 million of these chains were shared by at least two donors. Raw reads were error-corrected and collapsed into unique sequences by a nearest-neighbor algorithm in which closely related sequences were merged to remove PCR and sequencing errors. CDR3 sequences were aligned to IMGT reference sequences to assign V, D and J gene segments. For a sequence to be retained, a match of at least six nucleotides was required to both a V gene segment and a J gene segment. A rearrangement was called productive if the CDR3 had no stop codons and remained in frame with V and J, and every other rearrangement was called non-productive. CDR3 was defined according to IMGT convention as the region running from the second conserved V-encoded cysteine to the conserved J-encoded phenylalanine. In an earlier analysis of some 550 of the donors, sequences lacking an unambiguous match to a single V gene segment were excluded. An earlier analysis of 587 of the donors classified V segments as functional when productive rearrangements were above 56.7% and as segregating when the standard deviation between donors was above 5%. To diagnose cytomegalovirus status from the catalog of TCR beta chain sequences, a statistical classification framework was built. In a later analysis, TCR nucleotide sequences were compared against IMGT/GENE-DB human TR gene sequences so that V and J genes could be assigned. Using the TCRdist pipeline, a later analysis assigned CDR3 sequences along with most-parsimonious VDJ recombination scenarios. In a later analysis, each TCR beta chain was defined by its CDR3 amino acid sequence together with its V-gene family, and reads without a unique V-gene family were excluded. A later analysis removed over 500 highly shared, low-generation-probability nucleotide sequences to deal with suspected cross-contamination and a sequencing artifact. For each public chain, a later analysis derived a clonal expansion index from normalized ranks of inferred template counts within each repertoire. A later analysis computed generation probabilities with a VDJ recombination model fitted to out-of-frame rearrangements, and checked the results against IGoR. Hypergeometric tests were used in a later analysis to score TCR-TCR, TCR-HLA and TCR-CMV co-occurrence, with a repertoire-size bias correction applied to the TCR pairs. To estimate false discovery rates, a later analysis permuted the HLA or CMV assignments 20 times. In a later analysis, co-occurring TCRs were grouped using DBSCAN, with TCRdist sequence similarity added in when clustering inside HLA-allele-positive subsets. Repertoires with fewer than 30,000 or more than 120,000 public chains, plus five repertoires with anomalous nucleotide sharing, were excluded from co-occurrence clustering. What TCRdb holds here is the immuneACCESS table cut down to in-frame rearrangements. Part of the clones is not present; checked against another copy, under half of the missing clones reflect an unresolved V gene, and the others are unexplained. The V and J calls and the clone size are those of that table, but D and trimming were determined from the DNA. The sample data list about 200,000 clones, and over 65% of these were observed just once. The ten largest clones capture nearly 3% of the sample.

Comments on this clone: Its antigen target is currently unknown. The record has no base qualities; no much larger clone is one base away.

What the study reported, not specific to this receptor: When HLA alleles, especially DR and DQ, strongly co-occurred, attributing TCR associations to individual alleles was difficult. Roughly uniform sequencing depth across donors was assumed in presence/absence analyses, although this assumption may not hold. Compared with equally common non-associated chains, HLA-associated TCR beta chains in a later analysis were more clonally expanded and had lower generation probabilities. In an earlier analysis of 587 of the donors, most TCR beta V segments appeared in productive rearrangements about 87% or about 30% of the time, broadly matching IMGT annotations. For the cohort, immune exposure information was limited to CMV serostatus. This cohort had only TCR beta chains sequenced, and the lack of alpha or paired-chain data limited which features could be detected. A further reported finding was that TCR beta sequences accurately predicted the HLA-A and HLA-B alleles for most subjects in the first cohort. Several of the top co-occurrence clusters appeared to be linked to parvovirus B19, influenza, CMV and Epstein-Barr virus, according to a later analysis. Cytomegalovirus status was reported to be diagnosed by the classifier with high specificity and sensitivity in both the original and validation cohorts. The study gave a list of roughly 150 TCR beta chains associated with cytomegalovirus. Most TCR sequences were seen in very few donors, while some public TCRs were found in many individuals. HLA typing was unavailable for some donors at each locus, so association tests used only the typed subset. Correlated functional status among segregating V segments might reflect linkage disequilibrium, but an unknown experimental factor could not be ruled out. Compared with the roughly 720-donor mean, donors in an Asian-associated ancestry cluster had fewer N-insertions in productive TCRs, according to a later genetic analysis. A few of the identified cytomegalovirus-associated TCR beta chains were confirmed in vitro to be specific for cytomegalovirus antigens. According to a later analysis, TCR association rates differed among HLA loci, with DRB1 alleles showing the most associated TCRs and HLA-C alleles showing the fewest. Because counts were too low, seventeen rarely observed V segments, including chromosome 9 orphons, were left out of the earlier analysis of some 640 of the donors. In a later analysis, most CMV-associated TCR beta chains were found to appear HLA-restricted, with HLA associations seemingly driven largely by CMV exposure. In a later analysis, over 15,000 TCR beta sequences were associated with specific HLA alleles at a false discovery rate of 0.05. An association between a missense DCLRE1C variant and V-gene and J-gene trimming of TCR beta chains was found in a later genetic analysis and replicated in an independent cohort. It was suggested by the authors that the approach could potentially be generalized to other disease states and immunological phenotypes. A cluster of highly shared sequence variants was judged likely to be a technical artifact of the sequencing pipeline.

The cohort was made up of about 670 healthy bone marrow donors. At the time of sampling, all cohort members were nominally healthy, though unrecorded immune exposures were likely present. The donor was CMV seronegative and was included in the group of approximately 350 seronegative cohort members. A peripheral blood sample was provided by each donor, and peripheral blood mononuclear cells were used for TCR beta sequencing. The Qiagen DNeasy Blood Extraction Kit was used to extract genomic DNA from the blood cell samples. Material: PBMCs. The TCR comes from a woman in her twenties or thirties in good health and CMV-seronegative.

The nucleotides are TGTGCCAGTAGTACCGTGTGGGGGGGCACCGGGGAGCTGTTTTTT. This translates into CASSTVWGGTGELFF. The sequence joins TRBV19 to TRBJ2-2, with TRBD2 identical over 7 junction bases. The CDR3 spans 15 residues, from the cysteine through the phenylalanine. Only CDR3 DNA remains: 45 bases, in frame from the first base. As encoded in the germline V gene (reference sequence), CDR1 is LNHDA while CDR2 is SQIVND. Here V drops 4 bases and J drops 4 bases, and the junction holds 6 bases not matched to any gene.